A single sample gave rise to the 10 T cell receptor beta chains below, sequenced in a study of brain T cells in children with intractable seizures. TCRdb keeps only in-frame clones here, not all; method: immunoSEQ multiplex PCR. The data contain around 20,000 clones, 85% to 95% of them seen just once; the ten biggest clones take up roughly 6.7%. The specimen was peripheral blood, collected at surgery. The source is a boy between 10 and 17 years old with focal cortical dysplasia and intractable seizures.

This clone was seen a single time. The chain recombines TRBV19 with TRBJ1-5; D ambiguous. V gave up 1 base and J gave up 4 bases, with 5 bases separating them. The CDR3 runs to 13 residues. The V gene's germline CDR1 is LNHDA and CDR2 SQIVND (reference sequence). The CDR3 spells CASSIGGNQPQHF. CDR3 coding DNA: TGTGCCAGTAGTATAGGCGGGAATCAGCCCCAGCATTTT.

The rearrangement uses TRBV21-1 and TRBJ1-5. TRBV21-1 is marked as a pseudogene. The CDR3 has 16 residues. The CDR3 DNA reads as TGTGCCAGCCCCAAAGAGGGGACTACGAGCAATCAGCCCCAGCATTTT. Amino acids: CASPKEGTTSNQPQHF.

V gene TRBV18 combines with J gene TRBJ2-2; 7 bases agree with TRBD2. The CDR3 extends over 17 amino acids. Per germline, CDR1 KGHSH and CDR2 LQKENI. V shed 3 bases, J shed 7 bases, and the junction held 14 bases outside the gene matches. Here the CDR3 DNA reads TGTGCCAGCTCACCGCCCATAGCGGGCTTTGGTCACGGGGAGCTGTTTTTT. Protein sequence: CASSPPIAGFGHGELFF. Full variable domain (remainder filled in from reference TRBV18 and TRBJ2-2): NAGVMQNPRHLVRRRGQEARLRCSPMKGHSHVYWYRQLPEEGLKFMVYLQKENIIDESGMPKERFSAEFPKEGPSILRIQQVVRGDSAAYFCASSPPIAGFGHGELFFGEGSRLTVL.

The rearrangement uses TRBV27 and TRBJ1-1; D uncertain. The V and J ends lost 2 bases and 0 bases respectively, with 7 bases between them. Germline values: CDR1 MNHEY, CDR2 SMNVEV (reference sequence). The CDR3 extends over 14 amino acids. The CDR3, as DNA: TGTGCCAGCAGTTTAGTGGGGTTGAACACTGAAGCTTTCTTT. It encodes CASSLVGLNTEAFF.

This CDR3 reads CASSSGPRQYF. The CDR3 nucleotides read TGTGCCAGCAGCTCGGGCCCCCGGCAGTATTTT. V gene TRBV11-3 combines with J gene TRBJ2-3; D remains ambiguous. V lost 4 bases, J lost 11 bases, and 10 bases lay in between. Per the germline V gene, CDR1 is SGHNT and CDR2 is YENEEA. CDR3 length: 11 amino acids.

This chain connects TRBV5-5 to TRBJ1-1; D unclear. The CDR3 totals 16 residues. Germline V gene sequence: CDR1 SGHKS, CDR2 YYEKEE (reference sequence). V dropped 4 bases and J dropped 1 base, with 17 bases sitting between them. CDR3 sequence (DNA): TGTGCCAGCAGCCCCCGAATAGAGATCAGGAACACTGAAGCTTTCTTT. Residues: CASSPRIEIRNTEAFF.

The DNA of the CDR3 is TGTGCCAGCAGTCACTTACAGGGGGCCAACACCGGGGAGCTGTTTTTT. Translated: CASSHLQGANTGELFF. The chain joins TRBV6-5 to TRBJ2-2; 9 bases fit TRBD1. This CDR3 has 16 residues. CDR1 and CDR2 from the germline V gene are MNHEY and SVGAGI. Germline trimming cut 5 bases from V and 2 bases from J; bases unmatched to any gene: 6.

CDR3: CASSYPLYLDRVGSYNEQFF. The DNA for the CDR3 is TGTGCCAGCAGTTACCCATTGTATCTGGACAGGGTGGGGTCCTACAATGAGCAGTTCTTC. The chain couples TRBV28 to TRBJ2-1, with 8 bases lining up with TRBD1. This CDR3 comprises 20 residues. Trimming removed 4 bases from V and 1 base from J; junction bases left unmatched: 18. CDR1 is MDHEN, CDR2 SYDVKM, per germline. The whole variable domain, remainder taken from reference TRBV28 and TRBJ2-1, is DVKVTQSSRYLVKRTGEKVFLECVQDMDHENMFWYRQDPGLGLRLIYFSYDVKMKEKGDIPEGYSVSREKKERFSLILESASTNQTSMYLCASSYPLYLDRVGSYNEQFFGPGTRLTVL.

The V call is TRBV14, the J call TRBJ1-3; D not resolved. Trimming removed 3 bases from V and 4 bases from J, with 4 bases in between. The CDR3 contains 12 residues. The germline gives CDR1 SGHDN, CDR2 FVKESK. CDR3 nucleotides: TGTGCCAGCAGCCATACAGGAAACACCATATATTTT. Its protein is CASSHTGNTIYF.

The chain is built from TRBV21-1 and TRBJ2-1; TRBD1, as called in the table, went unchecked against the DNA. TRBV21-1 is assigned pseudogene status. The CDR3 is made up of 16 amino acids. The CDR3 sequence is CASSTKLETGNNEQFF. CDR3 in DNA: TGTGCCAGCAGCACCAAGTTAGAGACAGGGAACAATGAGCAGTTCTTC.